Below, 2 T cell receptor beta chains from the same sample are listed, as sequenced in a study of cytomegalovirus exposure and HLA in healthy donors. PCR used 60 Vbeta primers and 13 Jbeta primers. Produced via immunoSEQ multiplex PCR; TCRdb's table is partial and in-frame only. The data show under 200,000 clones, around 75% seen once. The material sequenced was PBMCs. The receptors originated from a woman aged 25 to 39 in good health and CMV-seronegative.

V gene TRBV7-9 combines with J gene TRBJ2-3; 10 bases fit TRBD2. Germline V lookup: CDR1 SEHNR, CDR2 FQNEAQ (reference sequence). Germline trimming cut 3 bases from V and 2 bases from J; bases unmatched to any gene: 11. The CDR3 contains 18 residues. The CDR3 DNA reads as TGTGCCAGCAGCTTTCTAGCGGGGGACCTAAAAAACACAGATACGCAGTATTTT. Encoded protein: CASSFLAGDLKNTDTQYF. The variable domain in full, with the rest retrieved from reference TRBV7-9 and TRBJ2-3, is DTGVSQNPRHKITKRGQNVTFRCDPISEHNRLYWYRQTLGQGPEFLTYFQNEAQLEKSRLLSDRFSAERPKGSFSTLEIQRTEQGDSAMYLCASSFLAGDLKNTDTQYFGPGTRLTVL.

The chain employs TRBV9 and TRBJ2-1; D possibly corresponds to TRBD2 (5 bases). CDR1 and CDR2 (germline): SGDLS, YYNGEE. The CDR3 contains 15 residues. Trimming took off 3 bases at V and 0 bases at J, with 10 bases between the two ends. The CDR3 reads CASSAGGASYNEQFF. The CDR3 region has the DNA TGTGCCAGCAGCGCCGGAGGCGCCTCCTACAATGAGCAGTTCTTC. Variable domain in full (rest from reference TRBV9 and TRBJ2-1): DSGVTQTPKHLITATGQRVTLRCSPRSGDLSVYWYQQSLDQGLQFLIQYYNGEERAKGNILERFSAQQFPDLHSELNLSSLELGDSALYFCASSAGGASYNEQFFGPGTRLTVL.